This entry lists 27 T cell receptor beta chains sequenced from one sample in a study of T cells after yellow fever vaccination. One entry per CDR3 protein results from TCRdb running MiXCR on the 5' RACE reads. The sample has roughly 140,000 distinct CDR3 sequences; roughly 8% are singletons. The sequences come from CD4+ T cells sorted from PBMCs, collected 5 days after the yellow fever booster vaccination. The receptors here all came from a man under 40 who received the YFV17D yellow fever vaccine.

The rearrangement uses TRBV20-1 and TRBJ2-7; 10 positions match TRBD2. CDR3 size: 15 residues. J lost 2 bases, V lost 0 bases, and 4 bases had no gene match. Germline values: CDR1 DFQATT, CDR2 SNEGSKA (reference sequence). CDR3 coding DNA: TGCAGTGCTAGAGACCCTAGCGGGAGCGCCTACGAGCAGTACTTC. Residues: CSARDPSGSAYEQYF.

The V and J genes are TRBV7-2 and TRBJ2-1; D may be TRBD2 (5 bases). V gave up 5 bases and J gave up 0 bases, with 11 bases separating them. CDR1 is SGHTA and CDR2 is FQGNSA in the germline V gene. The CDR3 runs to 15 residues. DNA of the CDR3: TGTGCCAGCAGCCGCGGGCCGAGCTCCTACAATGAGCAGTTCTTC. Protein: CASSRGPSSYNEQFF.

This clonotype was recorded at least ten times. The chain recombines TRBV20-1 with TRBJ1-5, with D perhaps matching TRBD1 (6 bases). The CDR3 covers 13 residues. CDR1 DFQATT and CDR2 SNEGSKA come from the germline V gene (reference sequence). Trimming took off 6 bases at V and 4 bases at J, with 13 bases between the two ends. The CDR3 DNA follows: TGCAGTGCCCAGGGGCTACGGAATCAGCCCCAGCATTTT. Its protein is CSAQGLRNQPQHF.

The chain has TRBV20-1 and TRBJ2-4, with D unresolved. With 6 bases removed from V and 1 base from J, the gap between germline ends came to 13 bases. The length of the CDR3 is 14 residues. Germline lookup yields CDR1 DFQATT and CDR2 SNEGSKA (reference sequence). CDR3 nucleotide sequence: TGCAGTGCGCAATTCGAATTGGCCAAAAACATTCAGTACTTC. Its protein is CSAQFELAKNIQYF.

This clonotype has ten or more counts. This chain links TRBV10-3 with TRBJ2-7, with 7 bases matching TRBD2. CDR3 length: 16 residues. V was clipped by 7 bases and J by 2 bases; unmatched bases: 14. CDR1 is ENHRY and CDR2 is SYGVKD in the germline V gene. The CDR3 loop reads CAIMSGGGDRTYEQYF. The DNA for the CDR3 is TGTGCCATCATGTCTGGGGGGGGAGACAGAACCTACGAGCAGTACTTC.

The table lists this clonotype with many counts. V and J are TRBV6-5 and TRBJ1-1, with no clear D. This CDR3 is 12 amino acids long. Germline V CDR1 and CDR2: MNHEY, SVGAGI. The ends were cut back, 5 bases at V and 6 bases at J, with 10 bases in the middle. This chain's CDR3 is CASSSPGSEAFF. CDR3 nucleotides: TGTGCCAGCAGTAGTCCGGGATCTGAAGCTTTCTTT.

This clonotype was observed many times. This rearrangement joins TRBV12-3 or TRBV12-4 to TRBJ2-1, with D possibly TRBD1 on 6 matching bases. This CDR3 region has 16 residues. V lost 3 bases, J lost 3 bases, and 15 bases lay in between. DNA of the CDR3: TGTGCCAGCAGTTTTTTTAGGACAGTGGGCTACAATGAGCAGTTCTTC. It is translated as CASSFFRTVGYNEQFF.

This clonotype was recorded many times. The gene calls are TRBV10-3 and TRBJ2-3; D remains unclear. CDR3 length equals 15 residues. Germline assignment: CDR1 ENHRY and CDR2 SYGVKD. Trimming shortened V by 2 bases and J by 2 bases, and 11 bases separated the two germline ends. CDR3 DNA: TGTGCCATCAGTGAGGGCCTCTCATACACAGATACGCAGTATTTT. This encodes CAISEGLSYTDTQYF.

This clonotype was detected ten times or more. The CDR3 nucleotides read TGTGCCAGCAGGCTAGCGGGTCAGGACGGTTTAGCCAAAAACATTCAGTACTTC. Protein product: CASRLAGQDGLAKNIQYF. The chain couples TRBV28 to TRBJ2-4, with 8 bases matching TRBD2. The CDR3 runs 18 residues. The germline V gene encodes CDR1 MDHEN and CDR2 SYDVKM. Unmatched junction bases numbered 13, after V lost 6 bases and J lost 0 bases. Complete variable domain (other parts from reference TRBV28 and TRBJ2-4): DVKVTQSSRYLVKRTGEKVFLECVQDMDHENMFWYRQDPGLGLRLIYFSYDVKMKEKGDIPEGYSVSREKKERFSLILESASTNQTSMYLCASRLAGQDGLAKNIQYFGAGTRLSVL.

This clonotype occurred many times. This sequence joins TRBV6-2 or TRBV6-3 and TRBJ2-7; possibly TRBD1 for D (5 bases). Between the trimmed V and J ends, which lost 6 bases and 6 bases, there was a span of 9 bases. CDR3 size: 11 residues. Per germline, CDR1 MNHEY and CDR2 SVGEGT. The CDR3 loop is CASRRQGEQYF. The CDR3 region has the DNA TGTGCCAGCAGGCGCCAGGGCGAGCAGTACTTC.

This clonotype was picked up many times. The genes are TRBV20-1 and TRBJ2-1; D may be TRBD1 or TRBD2 (6 bases each). Looked up from germline, CDR1 is DFQATT and CDR2 is SNEGSKA (reference sequence). The CDR3 has 17 residues. Trimming left V 6 bases short and J 1 base short, with 22 bases between. Here the CDR3 DNA reads TGCAGTGCCAAGGGGGGTTCTGGGAGGAGGTCCTACAATGAGCAGTTCTTC. Its translation is CSAKGGSGRRSYNEQFF.

The CDR3 nucleotides are TGCTGTTCCAACCCTGAGCCGGAGGGGAGCTCCTACAATGAGCAGTTCTTC. This sequence encodes CCSNPEPEGSSYNEQFF. The J gene is TRBJ2-1, the V gene TRBV20-1; tentative D call: TRBD2 (6 bases). This CDR3 region has 17 residues. Germline CDR1 and CDR2: DFQATT and SNEGSKA (reference sequence).

Many counts were recorded for this clonotype. The chain recombines TRBV12-3 or TRBV12-4 with TRBJ2-1; D gene ambiguous. V was cut by 7 bases and J by 2 bases, with 9 bases left in between. The CDR3 loop spans 13 amino acids. Here the CDR3 DNA reads TGTGCCAGCATGGTGGACCCCTACAATGAGCAGTTCTTC. Protein product: CASMVDPYNEQFF.

This clonotype was picked up many times. The CDR3 sequence: CASSDRQGTYEQYF. CDR3 nucleotide sequence: TGTGCCAGCAGCGATCGACAGGGGACCTACGAGCAGTACTTC. J is TRBJ2-7 and V is TRBV5-4, with 8 bases lining up with TRBD1. The germline V gene has CDR1 SGHNT and CDR2 YYREEE (reference sequence). CDR3 length: 14 amino acids. After removal of 4 bases from V and 2 bases from J, the junction contained 5 bases not matched to a gene.

This clonotype was seen repeatedly, ten times or more. This chain links TRBV29-1 with TRBJ1-2; 9 nucleotides match TRBD1. The CDR3 contains 12 residues. Trimming at V came to 5 bases and at J to 5 bases, leaving 3 bases not matched to a gene. Germline V gene sequence: CDR1 SQVTM, CDR2 ANQGSEA. The CDR3: CSVLQGAYGYTF. The CDR3 nucleotides are TGCAGCGTTCTACAGGGGGCTTATGGCTACACCTTC.

The chain links TRBV11-2 to TRBJ2-7, with TRBD1 matching over 8 bases. This CDR3 contains 17 residues. Germline-derived CDR1 and CDR2 are SGHAT and FQNNGV. Trimming removed 4 bases from V and 4 bases from J; junction bases left unmatched: 15. Here the CDR3 DNA reads TGTGCCAGCAGCTCTAGTCAGGGGGCGCGGACCTTATACGAGCAGTACTTC. Protein: CASSSSQGARTLYEQYF.

This clonotype was recorded at least ten times. This chain links TRBV2 with TRBJ2-5, with 9 bases that match TRBD1. Germline loops: CDR1 SNHLY, CDR2 FYNNEI. The CDR3 consists of 14 residues. The J segment lost 3 bases and the V segment lost 5 bases, leaving 4 bases of the junction unmatched. CDR3 sequence (DNA): TGTGCCAGCAGTAGGACAGGGGTGGAAGAGACCCAGTACTTC. It yields the protein CASSRTGVEETQYF.

In the case of this clonotype: This may be a read error: a much more frequent sequence differs by one nucleotide. The chain has TRBV5-6 and TRBJ2-5, with 9 positions matching TRBD1. The CDR3 has 14 residues. Germline V gives CDR1 SGHDT, CDR2 YYEEEE. CDR3 loop: CASSRTGGRESQYF. CDR3 coding DNA: TGTGCCAGCAGCCGCACAGGGGGCCGAGAGAGCCAGTACTTC.

This clonotype was found many times. The chain is built from TRBV5-1 and TRBJ1-2; 8 nucleotides match TRBD1. V gave up 7 bases and J gave up 8 bases; unmatched junction bases: 10. The CDR3 runs to 13 residues. Per germline, CDR1 SGHRS and CDR2 YFSETQ. CDR3: CASGDTGGSGYTF. The DNA for the CDR3 is TGCGCCAGCGGGGACACAGGGGGAAGCGGCTACACCTTC.

This clonotype was observed at least ten times. The gene calls are TRBV6-1 and TRBJ2-6; TRBD1 matches 8 bases. CDR1 is MNHNS, CDR2 SASEGT, per germline. The V and J ends lost 5 bases and 1 base, in that order; junction bases with no gene match: 13. This CDR3 contains 19 residues. Written as DNA, the CDR3 is TGTGCCAGCAGTCAGCGACAGGGGACAGTCTTATCTGGGGCCAACGTCCTGACTTTC. Protein product: CASSQRQGTVLSGANVLTF.

This clonotype was picked up many times. This chain connects TRBV12-3 or TRBV12-4 to TRBJ2-7; 7 nucleotides match TRBD1. CDR3 length: 13 residues. V was pared by 6 bases and J by 3 bases, with 5 bases of the junction left unmatched. The CDR3 DNA sequence: TGTGCCAGCAGGGACAGGACTTTCTACGAGCAGTACTTC. This codes for CASRDRTFYEQYF.

As regards this clonotype: A much larger clone is a single base away; this may be a read error. J is TRBJ2-3 and V is TRBV18; 9 nucleotides agree with TRBD1. Germline V lookup: CDR1 KGHSH, CDR2 LQKENI. The CDR3 length is 14 residues. After removal of 10 bases from V and 1 base from J, the junction contained 6 bases not matched to a gene. CDR3 region: CATSRTGGTDTQYF. CDR3 DNA: TGTGCCACTTCCAGGACAGGGGGCACAGATACGCAGTATTTT.

The chain is built from TRBV20-1 and TRBJ2-7; a possible D gene is TRBD1 (6 bases). This CDR3 contains 13 residues. The germline V gene has CDR1 DFQATT and CDR2 SNEGSKA (reference sequence). Trimming pared 2 bases from V and 6 bases from J, leaving 14 bases between. The CDR3, as DNA: TGCAGTGCTAGAAGACAGGAGGTTGGCGAGCAGTACTTC. Amino acids: CSARRQEVGEQYF.

V and J are TRBV20-1 and TRBJ2-3, with unresolved D. This CDR3 is 15 amino acids long. In germline, CDR1 is DFQATT, CDR2 SNEGSKA (reference sequence). Trimming removed 3 bases from V and 1 base from J, with 14 bases in between. The CDR3 loop is CSASALQGRTDTQYF. The CDR3 DNA is TGCAGTGCTAGCGCCCTGCAAGGTCGCACAGATACGCAGTATTTT.

This clonotype was seen repeatedly, ten times or more. The genes are TRBV20-1 and TRBJ2-3; TRBD2 agrees at 9 bases. V dropped 4 bases and J dropped 5; count of bases not matched to a gene: 7. Looked up from germline, CDR1 is DFQATT and CDR2 is SNEGSKA (reference sequence). The CDR3 totals 14 residues. The CDR3 here is CSAKVPAGGDTQYF. As DNA, the CDR3 is TGCAGTGCTAAGGTCCCAGCGGGAGGAGATACGCAGTATTTT.

This chain joins TRBV7-2 and TRBJ1-1; 10 nucleotides match TRBD1. Germline loops: CDR1 SGHTA, CDR2 FQGNSA. Unmatched junction bases numbered 11, after V lost 1 base and J lost 6 bases. This CDR3 has 17 residues. The DNA for the CDR3 is TGTGCCAGCAGCTTAGGAGTCGGACAGGGGGTTCGGTCTGAAGCTTTCTTT. Protein: CASSLGVGQGVRSEAFF. Together with reference TRBV7-2 and TRBJ1-1, the CDR3 gives the full variable domain: GAGVSQSPSNKVTEKGKDVELRCDPISGHTALYWYRQSLGQGLEFLIYFQGNSAPDKSGLPSDRFSAERTGGSVSTLTIQRTQQEDSAVYLCASSLGVGQGVRSEAFFGQGTRLTVV.

This clonotype has only a few counts. V gene TRBV19 combines with J gene TRBJ1-2; D gene unclear. Deletions cut 10 bases from V and 8 bases from J, with 17 bases between. CDR1 LNHDA and CDR2 SQIVND come from the germline V gene (reference sequence). CDR3 length: 12 amino acids. CDR3: CATDSRLSGYTF. The CDR3 DNA reads as TGTGCCACGGACTCCCGCCTGTCGGGCTACACCTTC.